What follows describes a single T cell receptor (beta chain). No antigen is known for it. Germline CDR1 and CDR2: PRHDT and FYEKMQ (reference sequence). The CDR3 is 15 amino acids. Trimming shortened V by 2 bases and J by 0 bases, and 8 bases separated the two germline ends. Generated by immunoSEQ multiplex PCR, the TCRdb table keeps only in-frame clones and is missing some. The top ten clones hold about 9.3% of a sample with 150,000 to 200,000 clones, about 94% of them seen once. The data originate from a study of T cell responses to AZD1222 COVID-19 vaccine. Turning to the study itself: Analyses pooled second doses at about 4 or about 12 weeks.

Findings and caveats of the study: Most donors were white British, females outnumbered males, and clonal diversity was possibly underestimated. Repertoire sampling was restricted to post-peak T cell response timepoints. Researchers report vaccine-associated CD4 TCRs spanning spike, with dominance at 160-218 and 743-854.

This specimen consisted of peripheral blood, obtained on day 0 of AZD1222 vaccination. The chain links TRBV13 to TRBJ2-1; D is undetermined. This TCR derives from an adult in good health. In DNA, the CDR3 is TGTGCCAGCAGCTTACGAGCGCCCTCCTACAATGAGCAGTTCTTC. Its translation is CASSLRAPSYNEQFF.